The present TCR beta chain was sequenced within a study of Graves' ophthalmopathy and Graves' hyperthyroidism. Study-wide results and caveats: Detection in blood was also observed for most expanded thyroid clonotypes above 0.001 frequency.

The germline V gene encodes CDR1 SEHNR and CDR2 FQNEAQ (reference sequence). J gave up 0 bases and V 4 bases, and 7 bases lay outside the gene matches. The CDR3 is 16 amino acids. TCR beta CDR3 regions were amplified from RNA transcripts. RT-PCR with HTBI primers came first, then second-round multiplex PCR. TCRdb called the multiplex PCR reads again in MiXCR, with one record for every CDR3 protein. This table has 650,000 to 900,000 distinct CDR3 sequences, 35% to 50% appearing once. A word on this clonotype: Its antigen remains unknown.

All donors with ophthalmopathy were recorded as having moderate-to-severe activity, CAS ≥3, NOSPECS ≥4 and a duration under 3 months. Orbital computed tomography, together with clinical symptoms, serum thyroxine, TRAb and thyroid ultrasound, was used for diagnosis. This chain uses TRBV7-9 with TRBJ2-5; TRBD2 aligns across 8 bases. The sample taken for sequencing was peripheral blood. The TCR was taken from an adult man with Graves' ophthalmopathy. CDR3 bases: TGTGCCAGCAGCTCCAATAGCGGGAACCACCAAGAGACCCAGTACTTC. Translation gives CASSSNSGNHQETQYF.